These 10 T cell receptor beta chains originate from one sample sequenced in a study of Graves' ophthalmopathy and Graves' hyperthyroidism. Transcripts of RNA were the source for amplifying TCR beta CDR3 regions. HTBI-primed RT-PCR formed the first round, and a multiplex PCR formed the second. TCRdb re-called the multiplex PCR reads through MiXCR, storing one row per CDR3 protein. The sample records just over 400,000 distinct CDR3 sequences, 20% to 25% being singletons. The sequenced material came from peripheral blood. Every receptor here comes from a woman younger than 30 with stable Graves' hyperthyroidism.

To note about this clonotype: A much larger clonotype is one base distant, so this may be a read error. This chain connects TRBV27 to TRBJ2-7, with D possibly being TRBD2 (6 bases). Germline lookup yields CDR1 MNHEY and CDR2 SMNVEV (reference sequence). This CDR3 contains 14 residues. In DNA, the CDR3 is TGTGCCGGCAGATTGAGGCGGGACTCCTACGAGCAGTACTTC. Amino acids: CAGRLRRDSYEQYF.

This clonotype showed up many times. The rearrangement links TRBV12-3 or TRBV12-4 to TRBJ1-1; 9 bases fit TRBD1. Unmatched junction bases numbered 17, after V lost 7 bases and J lost 8 bases. The CDR3 length is 16 residues. CDR3 loop: CASTSILGGQGREAFF. CDR3 bases: TGTGCCAGCACCTCCATCCTAGGGGGACAGGGTCGGGAAGCTTTCTTT.

This clonotype has at least ten counts. This rearrangement joins TRBV4-2 to TRBJ2-2; possibly TRBD1 or TRBD2 for D (5 bases each). V lost 0 bases, J lost 4 bases, and 15 bases lay in between. Germline CDR1 is LGHNA and CDR2 is YNFKEQ. The CDR3 runs 17 residues. CDR3: CASSQDWRGVSTGELFF. Written as DNA, the CDR3 is TGTGCCAGCAGCCAAGATTGGAGAGGGGTTAGCACCGGGGAGCTGTTTTTT.

The chain carries TRBV12-3 or TRBV12-4 and TRBJ1-1, with 8 bases fitting TRBD1. The CDR3 spans 12 residues. V lost 5 bases to trimming and J lost 11 bases; unmatched junction nucleotides: 7. CDR3 DNA sequence: TGTGCCAGCAGTCCCGGGACAGGCGGGGCTTTCTTT. Encoded protein: CASSPGTGGAFF.

Only a few counts were recorded for this clonotype. J is TRBJ1-1 and V is TRBV6-1; 9 bases map to TRBD1. V gave up 6 bases and J gave up 8 bases; unmatched junction bases: 7. The CDR3 spans 13 residues. The germline CDR1 and CDR2 sequences are MNHNS and SASEGT. This CDR3 reads CASSPTTGGEAFF. The CDR3 nucleotides read TGTGCCAGCAGCCCTACTACAGGGGGCGAAGCTTTCTTT.

The table lists this clonotype with many counts. V gene TRBV4-1 combines with J gene TRBJ1-5; a possible D gene is TRBD1 (5 bases). The CDR3 has 15 residues. The ends were cut back, 0 bases at V and 2 bases at J, with 8 bases in the middle. The germline V gene has CDR1 MGHRA and CDR2 YSYEKL. In nucleotides, the CDR3 is TGCGCCAGCAGCCAAGATGGCAGGGGCAATCAGCCCCAGCATTTT. This translates into CASSQDGRGNQPQHF.

This clonotype was seen at least ten times. The rearrangement joins TRBV20-1 to TRBJ2-2; D may match TRBD1 or TRBD2 (7 bases each). Germline V gene sequence: CDR1 DFQATT, CDR2 SNEGSKA (reference sequence). The CDR3 is made up of 16 amino acids. V lost 5 bases and J lost 2, with 18 bases in between. Here the CDR3 reads CSAEGEGAYNTGELFF. CDR3 sequence (DNA): TGCAGTGCTGAGGGGGAGGGGGCGTATAACACCGGGGAGCTGTTTTTT.

This clonotype was seen many times. The genes are TRBV5-6 and TRBJ2-7; the match to TRBD2 covers 9 bases. Germline loops: CDR1 SGHDT, CDR2 YYEEEE. V lost 0 bases and J lost 6; bases outside the gene matches: 10. This CDR3 is 16 amino acids long. CDR3 loop: CASSLVFASGNFEQYF. The CDR3 region has the DNA TGTGCCAGCAGCTTGGTCTTTGCTAGCGGGAACTTCGAGCAGTACTTC. The whole variable domain, filled in from reference TRBV5-6 and TRBJ2-7, reads DAGVTQSPTHLIKTRGQQVTLRCSPKSGHDTVSWYQQALGQGPQFIFQYYEEEERQRGNFPDRFSGHQFPNYSSELNVNALLLGDSALYLCASSLVFASGNFEQYFGPGTRLTVT.

This clonotype was recorded a few times. Here the CDR3 reads CASQTGVNTEAFF. The CDR3, as DNA: TGCGCCAGCCAGACAGGGGTGAACACTGAAGCTTTCTTT. The chain combines TRBV5-1 with TRBJ1-1, with 8 bases fitting TRBD1. Trimming at V came to 7 bases and at J to 0 bases, leaving 2 bases not matched to a gene. The germline V gene encodes CDR1 SGHRS and CDR2 YFSETQ. CDR3 length: 13 amino acids.

CDR3 amino acids: CASSLVGASQYF. CDR3 in DNA: TGTGCCAGCAGTTTGGTGGGGGCGAGCCAGTACTTC. This rearrangement joins TRBV28 to TRBJ2-5, with a weak D call TRBD1 (6 bases). Trimming removed 3 bases at V and 10 bases at J, with 12 bases between. Per germline, CDR1 MDHEN and CDR2 SYDVKM. The CDR3 is 12 residues long.